Below are 28 T cell receptor beta chains sequenced from a single sample in a study of early T cells in non-severe SARS-CoV-2 infection. One entry per CDR3 protein, called by TCRdb with MiXCR from the 5' RACE reads. The sample holds fewer than 55,000 distinct CDR3 sequences, 3% to 4% seen once. Sequenced material: whole blood. The receptors were sampled from an adult who was a healthcare worker with PCR-confirmed SARS-CoV-2 infection or an uninfected control (not recorded which).

This clonotype was detected many times. The genes are TRBV12-3 or TRBV12-4 and TRBJ2-2, with unresolved D. V shed 2 bases and J shed 5 bases, with 6 bases lying between them. This CDR3 is built from 13 residues. The CDR3 loop reads CASSLQETGELFF. The CDR3 DNA reads as TGTGCCAGCAGTTTACAGGAGACCGGGGAGCTGTTTTTT.

This clonotype was detected ten times or more. This chain uses TRBV27 with TRBJ1-1; TRBD1 aligns across 8 bases. Germline V gene sequence: CDR1 MNHEY, CDR2 SMNVEV (reference sequence). CDR3 size: 15 residues. Trimming took 5 bases from V and 1 from J; bases not matched to a gene: 6. The CDR3 DNA sequence: TGTGCCAGCAGTCCACACGGGACAGGGAACACTGAAGCTTTCTTT. Residues: CASSPHGTGNTEAFF.

This clonotype has a handful of counts. The chain has TRBV29-1 and TRBJ2-1; 10 nucleotides match TRBD2. The V segment lost 4 bases and the J segment 5 bases; nucleotides outside the gene matches: 5. Germline assignment: CDR1 SQVTM and CDR2 ANQGSEA. The CDR3 consists of 14 residues. CDR3 sequence: CSVGSSGGHNEQFF. The CDR3 DNA reads TGCAGCGTTGGGTCTAGCGGGGGCCACAATGAGCAGTTCTTC.

This clonotype was detected ten times or more. V and J are TRBV5-1 and TRBJ2-3; 7 bases match TRBD1. V trimming: 7 bases; J trimming: 0 bases; junction bases outside the gene matches: 8. The V gene's germline CDR1 is SGHRS and CDR2 YFSETQ. The CDR3 consists of 15 residues. Here the CDR3 DNA reads TGCGCCAGCCGAACAGGGGCCTCTAGCACAGATACGCAGTATTTT. This sequence encodes CASRTGASSTDTQYF.

This clonotype was seen repeatedly, ten times or more. The V gene is TRBV5-6, the J gene TRBJ2-7; D ambiguous. V shed 0 bases and J shed 7 bases, with 11 bases lying between them. Germline loops: CDR1 SGHDT, CDR2 YYEEEE. The CDR3 has 13 amino acids. This CDR3 reads CASSLGSFGEQYF. DNA for the CDR3: TGTGCCAGCAGCTTGGGCTCCTTTGGGGAGCAGTACTTC.

This clonotype was counted many times. The gene calls are TRBV5-4 and TRBJ2-3, with 7 bases lining up with TRBD2. In germline, CDR1 is SGHNT, CDR2 YYREEE (reference sequence). With 10 bases clipped from V and 0 bases from J, the junction kept 8 bases outside the gene matches. This CDR3 has 14 amino acids. The CDR3 here is CAVRGDLSTDTQYF. CDR3 sequence (DNA): TGTGCCGTTCGGGGGGACCTTAGCACAGATACGCAGTATTTT.

The sample holds many counts of this clonotype. This sequence joins TRBV3-1 and TRBJ1-1; D unclear. This CDR3 has 14 amino acids. Germline assignment: CDR1 LGHDT and CDR2 YNNKEL (reference sequence). V dropped 1 base and J dropped 10 bases, with 16 bases sitting between them. CDR3: CASSQVRLGSRAFF. Here the CDR3 DNA reads TGTGCCAGCAGCCAAGTCAGGCTTGGGAGCCGAGCTTTCTTT. Based on the CDR3 plus reference TRBV3-1 and TRBJ1-1, the full variable domain is DTAVSQTPKYLVTQMGNDKSIKCEQNLGHDTMYWYKQDSKKFLKIMFSYNNKELIINETVPNRFSPKSPDKAHLNLHINSLELGDSAVYFCASSQVRLGSRAFFGQGTRLTVV.

This clonotype was seen a handful of times. The chain links TRBV7-9 to TRBJ2-3; 11 bases line up with TRBD1. The CDR3 extends over 15 amino acids. Germline lookup yields CDR1 SEHNR and CDR2 FQNEAQ (reference sequence). After removal of 6 bases from V and 4 bases from J, the junction contained 6 bases not matched to a gene. In DNA, the CDR3 is TGTGCCAGCAGTTCAGGACAGGGGGCATCAGATACGCAGTATTTT. Amino acid sequence: CASSSGQGASDTQYF.

The chain couples TRBV11-3 to TRBJ2-7; no firm D call. CDR3 length: 15 residues. Deletions cut 2 bases from V and 1 base from J, with 12 bases between. Germline CDR1 is SGHNT and CDR2 is YENEEA. The CDR3: CASSLRTDASYEQYF. CDR3 in DNA: TGTGCCAGCAGCTTACGGACCGATGCTTCCTACGAGCAGTACTTC.

This clonotype was detected ten times or more. V is TRBV5-1 and J is TRBJ2-7; D remains ambiguous. The CDR3 is made up of 14 amino acids. In germline, CDR1 is SGHRS, CDR2 YFSETQ. V shed 0 bases and J shed 3 bases, with 10 bases lying between them. In DNA form, the CDR3 reads TGCGCCAGCAGCTTGGCAGGCCAGCTCTACGAGCAGTACTTC. Its translation: CASSLAGQLYEQYF.

Many counts were recorded for this clonotype. The chain combines TRBV12-3 or TRBV12-4 with TRBJ2-3; D may match TRBD1 or TRBD2 (5 bases each). There are 15 residues in the CDR3. The V and J ends lost 5 bases and 3 bases respectively, with 15 bases between them. The CDR3 loop is CASSPYWGRTDTQYF. As DNA, the CDR3 is TGTGCCAGCAGTCCGTACTGGGGGAGAACAGATACGCAGTATTTT.

By share of the sample, this clonotype is medium-sized. This chain joins TRBV10-1 and TRBJ1-1, with 9 bases lining up with TRBD1. After removal of 3 bases from V and 4 bases from J, the junction contained 6 bases not matched to a gene. Germline CDR1 and CDR2: WNHNN and SYGVQD (reference sequence). This CDR3 spans 15 amino acids. In nucleotides, the CDR3 is TGCGCCAGCAGTGATGGAGGACAGGGGTCCACTGAAGCTTTCTTT. It is translated as CASSDGGQGSTEAFF.

Only a few counts were recorded for this clonotype. V gene TRBV27 combines with J gene TRBJ2-7; 9 bases line up with TRBD2. The J segment lost 8 bases and the V segment lost 8 bases, leaving 16 bases of the junction unmatched. The CDR3 runs to 15 residues. Looked up from germline, CDR1 is MNHEY and CDR2 is SMNVEV (reference sequence). The CDR3 loop is CASGPWGSGSGKQYF. CDR3 in DNA: TGTGCCAGCGGACCCTGGGGTAGCGGGAGTGGAAAGCAGTACTTC.

This clonotype was seen many times. V gene TRBV5-1 combines with J gene TRBJ1-2; D gene ambiguous. Per germline, CDR1 SGHRS and CDR2 YFSETQ. V lost 0 bases and J lost 2, with 8 bases in between. There are 14 residues in the CDR3. The CDR3, as DNA: TGCGCCAGCAGCTTGGCCGGCGGGAACTATGGCTACACCTTC. Translating gives CASSLAGGNYGYTF. Based on the CDR3 plus reference TRBV5-1 and TRBJ1-2, the full variable domain is KAGVTQTPRYLIKTRGQQVTLSCSPISGHRSVSWYQQTPGQGLQFLFEYFSETQRNKGNFPGRFSGRQFSNSRSEMNVSTLELGDSALYLCASSLAGGNYGYTFGSGTRLTVV.

There are many counts of this clonotype. The chain has TRBV5-1 and TRBJ2-3, with D hard to call. Germline CDR1 SGHRS, CDR2 YFSETQ. Between the trimmed V and J ends, which lost 4 bases and 3 bases, there was a span of 18 bases. There are 16 residues in the CDR3. In DNA, the CDR3 is TGCGCCAGCAGCCCCCCCCTGGATGGGTTGACAGATACGCAGTATTTT. This sequence encodes CASSPPLDGLTDTQYF.

This clonotype was seen at least ten times. The chain has TRBV9 and TRBJ1-1; maybe TRBD1 (5 bases). The CDR3 runs 14 residues. V lost 2 bases to trimming and J lost 3 bases, with 11 bases between them. Germline CDR1 and CDR2: SGDLS and YYNGEE. The CDR3 DNA follows: TGTGCCAGCAGCGTGGGACCTTCGGACACTGAAGCTTTCTTT. This translates into CASSVGPSDTEAFF.

This clonotype was counted ten times or more. This rearrangement joins TRBV20-1 to TRBJ1-1, with D possibly TRBD1 on 5 matching bases. Trimming pared 5 bases from V and 0 bases from J, leaving 7 bases between. Looked up from germline, CDR1 is DFQATT and CDR2 is SNEGSKA (reference sequence). The CDR3 is 12 amino acids. DNA of the CDR3: TGCAGTGCTGGGACGGTGAACACTGAAGCTTTCTTT. It codes for CSAGTVNTEAFF.

There are many counts of this clonotype. V is TRBV7-2 and J is TRBJ2-7; the D is unclear. This CDR3 spans 14 amino acids. Per germline, CDR1 SGHTA and CDR2 FQGNSA. Deletions cut 1 base from V and 0 bases from J, with 7 bases between. The CDR3 region is CASSLGHSSYEQYF. The CDR3 DNA reads as TGTGCCAGCAGCTTAGGACACAGCTCCTACGAGCAGTACTTC.

This clonotype has a count of ten or more. The rearrangement uses TRBV28 and TRBJ2-7; 9 nucleotides line up with TRBD2. V shed 2 bases, J shed 4 bases, and the junction held 3 bases outside the gene matches. This CDR3 has 14 residues. Germline V gene sequence: CDR1 MDHEN, CDR2 SYDVKM. The CDR3 DNA sequence: TGTGCCAGCAGTTTAATAGCGGGAGTTTACGAGCAGTACTTC. This gives the protein CASSLIAGVYEQYF.

Many counts were recorded for this clonotype. The rearrangement links TRBV5-4 to TRBJ2-3; D is uncertain. The V end lost 4 bases, the J end lost 1 base, and 4 bases lay between the germline ends. CDR3 length equals 12 residues. Germline V gives CDR1 SGHNT, CDR2 YYREEE (reference sequence). The CDR3: CASSVRTDTQYF. In DNA form, the CDR3 reads TGTGCCAGCAGCGTTCGCACAGATACGCAGTATTTT.

This clonotype occurred many times. This chain's CDR3 is CASSFLGGEQYF. The CDR3 coding sequence is TGTGCCAGCAGTTTTCTGGGGGGAGAGCAGTACTTC. The rearrangement uses TRBV27 and TRBJ2-7, with D perhaps matching TRBD2 (6 bases). CDR1 MNHEY and CDR2 SMNVEV come from the germline V gene (reference sequence). CDR3 length equals 12 residues. Trimming took 3 bases from V and 7 from J, leaving 10 bases between them.

This clonotype showed up many times. This chain connects TRBV28 to TRBJ2-1, with 7 bases lining up with TRBD2. The junction had 4 bases not matched to a gene; V was cut back by 6 bases and J by 11 bases. The CDR3 runs to 11 residues. In germline, CDR1 is MDHEN, CDR2 SYDVKM. The CDR3 loop is CASSREEKQFF. Here the CDR3 DNA reads TGTGCCAGCAGCCGGGAGGAAAAGCAGTTCTTC. The full variable domain, its missing parts supplied by reference TRBV28 and TRBJ2-1, is DVKVTQSSRYLVKRTGEKVFLECVQDMDHENMFWYRQDPGLGLRLIYFSYDVKMKEKGDIPEGYSVSREKKERFSLILESASTNQTSMYLCASSREEKQFFGPGTRLTVL.

This clonotype was observed many times. This chain links TRBV7-2 with TRBJ2-7; D uncertain. The CDR3 runs 13 residues. Per germline, CDR1 SGHTA and CDR2 FQGNSA. V was clipped by 5 bases and J by 4 bases, with 12 bases between them. Written as DNA, the CDR3 is TGTGCCAGCAGCCCCCCCGCCTTGTACGAGCAGTACTTC. This translates into CASSPPALYEQYF.

This clonotype was observed at least ten times. This chain joins TRBV29-1 and TRBJ2-1, with D hard to call. CDR1 is SQVTM and CDR2 is ANQGSEA in the germline V gene. This CDR3 region has 13 residues. V lost 1 base to trimming and J lost 8 bases, with 12 bases between them. CDR3 amino acids: CSVEVGVGDEQFF. Written as DNA, the CDR3 is TGCAGCGTTGAAGTTGGAGTAGGAGATGAGCAGTTCTTC.

This clonotype was found many times. V usage is TRBV10-3 and J usage is TRBJ2-7; tentatively, D is TRBD1 or TRBD2 (6 bases each). The CDR3 contains 16 residues. Trimming shortened V by 6 bases and J by 3 bases, and 21 bases separated the two germline ends. Per the germline V gene, CDR1 is ENHRY and CDR2 is SYGVKD. The CDR3 sequence: CAISEGRGPRVYEQYF. As DNA, the CDR3 is TGTGCCATCAGCGAAGGACGGGGGCCACGGGTCTACGAGCAGTACTTC.

This clonotype was observed many times. V usage is TRBV5-1 and J usage is TRBJ1-1; D is undetermined. Trimming stripped 2 bases from V and 1 base from J, with 12 bases between. The CDR3 runs 15 residues. Germline assignment: CDR1 SGHRS and CDR2 YFSETQ. The CDR3 DNA follows: TGCGCCAGCAGCTTTGCAGGACTGACGAACACTGAAGCTTTCTTT. This sequence encodes CASSFAGLTNTEAFF.

This clonotype was detected ten times or more. This sequence joins TRBV5-5 and TRBJ1-5, with 10 positions matching TRBD1. The CDR3 length is 16 residues. V was pared by 4 bases and J by 3 bases, with 7 bases of the junction left unmatched. Per germline, CDR1 SGHKS and CDR2 YYEKEE (reference sequence). The CDR3 protein is CASSGRTGGDNQPQHF. Written as DNA, the CDR3 is TGTGCCAGCAGCGGCAGGACAGGGGGGGACAATCAGCCCCAGCATTTT.

This clonotype was seen only a few times. The chain links TRBV7-9 to TRBJ2-7; no reliable D call. V was cut by 3 bases and J by 3 bases, with 15 bases left in between. The CDR3 spans 15 residues. Germline lookup yields CDR1 SEHNR and CDR2 FQNEAQ (reference sequence). The CDR3 nucleotides read TGTGCCAGCAGCTTGGTAAAGGGAAAACACTACGAGCAGTACTTC. As protein: CASSLVKGKHYEQYF.